Shown below are 24 T cell receptor beta chains from a single sample sequenced in a study of pediatric ulcerative colitis. Rectal tissue came from one to two pinch biopsies taken at colonoscopy. Profiling relied on immunoSEQ multiplex PCR, and the TCRdb table lists in-frame clones only, not all of them. The table records roughly 16,000 clones, 70% to 80% of them present only once. Sequenced sample: gut tissue. Receptor source: a boy between 10 and 17 years old who was a control in a study of pediatric ulcerative colitis.

This chain links TRBV13 with TRBJ2-3; 8 nucleotides align to TRBD1. The junction had 6 bases not matched to a gene; V was cut back by 4 bases and J by 0 bases. The CDR3 is made up of 16 amino acids. The germline CDR1 and CDR2 sequences are PRHDT and FYEKMQ (reference sequence). The CDR3 nucleotides read TGTGCCAGCAGCTCGGGGACAGGATATAGCACAGATACGCAGTATTTT. It is translated as CASSSGTGYSTDTQYF.

The chain joins TRBV4-2 to TRBJ2-7, with 9 bases lining up with TRBD2. The CDR3 length is 16 residues. The V segment lost 3 bases and the J segment 3 bases; nucleotides outside the gene matches: 9. Looked up from germline, CDR1 is LGHNA and CDR2 is YNFKEQ. The CDR3 loop is CASSHAGTSSYYEQYF. The CDR3 DNA is TGTGCCAGCAGCCACGCCGGGACTAGCAGTTACTACGAGCAGTACTTC.

V and J are TRBV4-3 and TRBJ2-7; D perhaps matches TRBD2 (5 bases). The V end was cut by 0 bases, the J end by 6 bases, with 12 bases between. The germline V gene has CDR1 LGHNA and CDR2 YSLEER. This CDR3 has 14 residues. The CDR3 loop reads CASSQEPQGGEQYF. The CDR3 DNA reads TGCGCCAGCAGCCAAGAGCCCCAAGGAGGCGAGCAGTACTTC.

The chain recombines TRBV28 with TRBJ2-7; D is possibly TRBD2 (5 bases). CDR1 is MDHEN and CDR2 is SYDVKM in the germline V gene. Trimming shortened V by 5 bases and J by 4 bases, and 21 bases separated the two germline ends. The CDR3 has 16 amino acids. The CDR3 is CASSLRGDENSYEQYF. Here the CDR3 DNA reads TGTGCCAGCAGTCTCCGGGGTGATGAGAATTCTTACGAGCAGTACTTC.

The J gene is TRBJ1-1, the V gene TRBV30; 7 bases are a match to TRBD1. The length of the CDR3 is 12 residues. The trim removed 3 bases at V and 6 bases at J, leaving 4 bases unmatched. Germline CDR1 GTSNPN, CDR2 SVGIG (reference sequence). The CDR3 sequence is CAWSQGGSEAFF. The DNA for the CDR3 is TGTGCCTGGAGCCAGGGGGGCTCTGAAGCTTTCTTT.

The chain employs TRBV28 and TRBJ1-5; a weak D match, TRBD1 (5 bases). The CDR3 consists of 14 residues. V lost 2 bases and J 7 bases, leaving 12 bases between the germline ends. Germline V gene lookup returns CDR1 MDHEN and CDR2 SYDVKM. DNA of the CDR3: TGTGCCAGCAGTTTACGGGCAGGGCGGCAGCCCCAGCATTTT. Translating it yields CASSLRAGRQPQHF.

The chain has TRBV7-3 and TRBJ2-3, with unresolved D. The germline V gene encodes CDR1 SGHTA and CDR2 FQGTGA. The CDR3 spans 13 residues. Trimming stripped 4 bases from V and 1 base from J, with 6 bases between. The CDR3: CASSSLGTDTQYF. The CDR3 region has the DNA TGTGCCAGCAGCTCCTTAGGCACAGATACGCAGTATTTT.

The chain carries TRBV30 and TRBJ2-2; 10 nucleotides agree with TRBD2. This CDR3 has 15 amino acids. V trimming: 2 bases; J trimming: 3 bases; junction bases outside the gene matches: 3. CDR1 is GTSNPN, CDR2 SVGIG, per germline (reference sequence). DNA for the CDR3: TGTGCCTGGAGTTTTAGCGGGGGGCACACCGGGGAGCTGTTTTTT. This codes for CAWSFSGGHTGELFF. Full variable domain (missing parts from reference TRBV30 and TRBJ2-2): SQTIHQWPATLVQPVGSPLSLECTVEGTSNPNLYWYRQAAGRGLQLLFYSVGIGQISSEVPQNLSASRPQDRQFILSSKKLLLSDSGFYLCAWSFSGGHTGELFFGEGSRLTVL.

V and J are TRBV25-1 and TRBJ2-1, with a tentative D call TRBD2 (6 bases). V was clipped by 4 bases and J by 7 bases, with 17 bases between them. The CDR3 spans 15 residues. Per germline, CDR1 MGHDK and CDR2 SYGVNS. The CDR3 nucleotides read TGTGCCAGCAGTGGTAGACTAGTTCCTTGGAATGAGCAGTTCTTC. Its protein is CASSGRLVPWNEQFF.

By proportion, this clone is medium-sized (0.01 to 0.1%). The chain joins TRBV5-1 to TRBJ1-2, with 9 bases aligning to TRBD1. The ends lost 4 bases at V and 7 bases at J; junction bases unmatched: 5. In germline, CDR1 is SGHRS, CDR2 YFSETQ. The CDR3 is made up of 13 amino acids. The CDR3 reads CASSTGQGTGYTF. CDR3 in DNA: TGCGCCAGCAGCACGGGACAGGGCACTGGCTACACCTTC.

This clone occurred once. The genes are TRBV19 and TRBJ1-2; 8 nucleotides agree with TRBD1. The V gene's germline CDR1 is LNHDA and CDR2 SQIVND (reference sequence). The V segment lost 10 bases and the J segment 8 bases; nucleotides outside the gene matches: 6. There are 11 residues in the CDR3. In DNA, the CDR3 is TGTGCCACCGCAGGGGGCGGAGGCTACACCTTC. As protein: CATAGGGGYTF.

This chain links TRBV6-4 with TRBJ2-3; 10 nucleotides match TRBD1. The V and J ends lost 4 bases and 5 bases, in that order; junction bases with no gene match: 6. This CDR3 is 15 amino acids long. The germline gives CDR1 MRHNA, CDR2 SNTAGT. The CDR3 coding sequence is TGTGCCAGCAGTGGACAGGGGGCCCCTGGAGATACGCAGTATTTT. This translates into CASSGQGAPGDTQYF.

The V and J genes are TRBV6-4 and TRBJ1-2; TRBD1 might be the D (6 bases). CDR3 length: 16 residues. The V gene lost 3 bases and the J gene lost 1 base, with 15 bases spanning the gap. Per germline, CDR1 MRHNA and CDR2 SNTAGT. The DNA of the CDR3 is TGTGCCAGCAGTGATCTAACAGGGAGAGGTAACTATGGCTACACCTTC. Amino acids: CASSDLTGRGNYGYTF.

This clone was picked up one time. The genes are TRBV7-2 and TRBJ1-2; TRBD1 matches at 9 bases. The CDR3 covers 15 residues. V shed 5 bases, J shed 5 bases, and the junction held 9 bases outside the gene matches. CDR1 is SGHTA, CDR2 FQGNSA, per germline. CDR3 nucleotides: TGTGCCAGCAGCACCGGGGGGACAGGGTATTATGGCTACACCTTC. Translation: CASSTGGTGYYGYTF.

This clone has a handful of counts. The chain couples TRBV7-2 to TRBJ2-1; TRBD2 aligns across 10 bases. The CDR3 loop spans 16 amino acids. J was trimmed by 8 bases and V by 0 bases; bases with no gene match: 7. Looked up from germline, CDR1 is SGHTA and CDR2 is FQGNSA. The CDR3 DNA sequence: TGTGCCAGCAGCTTAGCGAGGAGCGGGAGGGTCGATGAGCAGTTCTTC. It specifies CASSLARSGRVDEQFF.

The chain couples TRBV21-1 to TRBJ1-2. TRBV21-1 is deemed a pseudogene. This CDR3 has 14 amino acids. The CDR3 nucleotides read TGTGCCAGCAGCAAGTTTATTACGGAGAACGGGGACACCTTC. Residues: CASSKFITENGDTF.

The chain carries TRBV25-1 and TRBJ2-1; 12 bases agree with TRBD1. Losses at the gene ends were 7 bases for V and 6 bases for J; bases not matched to a gene: 10. The CDR3 sequence is 16 residues long. Germline values: CDR1 MGHDK, CDR2 SYGVNS. CDR3 DNA: TGTGCCAGCACGACTCCCGGGACAGGGGGCTTCAATGAGCAGTTCTTC. This gives the protein CASTTPGTGGFNEQFF.

V gene TRBV6-4 combines with J gene TRBJ2-2; 10 bases match TRBD2. V lost 3 bases and J lost 4; bases outside the gene matches: 5. This CDR3 has 16 residues. The germline V gene encodes CDR1 MRHNA and CDR2 SNTAGT. The CDR3 DNA reads as TGTGCCAGCAGTGAGAGCGGGAGGGCCATCACCGGGGAGCTGTTTTTT. Amino acid sequence: CASSESGRAITGELFF.

CDR3 sequence reads: CASMGTSGNEQYF. The CDR3 DNA sequence: TGTGCCAGCATGGGGACTAGCGGAAACGAGCAGTACTTC. The chain combines TRBV28 with TRBJ2-7; 11 bases agree with TRBD2. Germline CDR1 MDHEN, CDR2 SYDVKM. Losses at the gene ends were 7 bases for V and 5 bases for J; bases not matched to a gene: 4. The CDR3 totals 13 residues.

The CDR3 reads CASSAGLAGRETQYF. CDR3 sequence (DNA): TGTGCCAGCAGCGCCGGACTAGCGGGTCGGGAGACCCAGTACTTC. The V gene is TRBV7-2, the J gene TRBJ2-5, with 11 bases fitting TRBD2. V was pared by 5 bases and J by 5 bases, with 7 bases of the junction left unmatched. The CDR3 has 15 amino acids. Germline V gives CDR1 SGHTA, CDR2 FQGNSA.

The chain is built from TRBV15 and TRBJ1-2; TRBD1 might be the D (5 bases). Germline V gene sequence: CDR1 LNHNV, CDR2 YYDKDF (reference sequence). The length of the CDR3 is 15 residues. Between the trimmed V and J ends, which lost 0 bases and 5 bases, there was a span of 13 bases. The CDR3: CATSRDLSDSYGYTF. In DNA, the CDR3 is TGTGCCACCAGCAGAGATCTGAGTGACAGTTATGGCTACACCTTC.

This clone was seen more than once but under ten times. The chain links TRBV19 to TRBJ1-1; TRBD1 agrees at 8 bases. Trimming at V came to 6 bases and at J to 3 bases, leaving 9 bases not matched to a gene. The length of the CDR3 is 15 residues. The germline V gene encodes CDR1 LNHDA and CDR2 SQIVND (reference sequence). This chain's CDR3 is CASSSDRVFDTEAFF. Written as DNA, the CDR3 is TGTGCCAGTAGCTCGGACAGGGTATTCGACACTGAAGCTTTCTTT.

V and J are TRBV6-6 and TRBJ2-7; no clear D gene. Trimming pared 11 bases from V and 9 bases from J, leaving 23 bases between. The CDR3 is 13 amino acids. CDR1 is MNHNY, CDR2 SVGAGI, per germline (reference sequence). DNA of the CDR3: TGTGCCGCTGGCGGAGAGCCCACCCGGCGGCAGTACTTC. It encodes CAAGGEPTRRQYF.

The chain joins TRBV7-2 to TRBJ1-1; D is perhaps TRBD1 (6 bases). Germline CDR1 SGHTA, CDR2 FQGNSA. V gave up 1 base and J gave up 5 bases, with 11 bases separating them. The CDR3 is 14 residues long. The CDR3 protein is CASSLGERGTEAFF. The CDR3 DNA sequence: TGTGCCAGCAGCTTAGGAGAAAGGGGGACTGAAGCTTTCTTT.